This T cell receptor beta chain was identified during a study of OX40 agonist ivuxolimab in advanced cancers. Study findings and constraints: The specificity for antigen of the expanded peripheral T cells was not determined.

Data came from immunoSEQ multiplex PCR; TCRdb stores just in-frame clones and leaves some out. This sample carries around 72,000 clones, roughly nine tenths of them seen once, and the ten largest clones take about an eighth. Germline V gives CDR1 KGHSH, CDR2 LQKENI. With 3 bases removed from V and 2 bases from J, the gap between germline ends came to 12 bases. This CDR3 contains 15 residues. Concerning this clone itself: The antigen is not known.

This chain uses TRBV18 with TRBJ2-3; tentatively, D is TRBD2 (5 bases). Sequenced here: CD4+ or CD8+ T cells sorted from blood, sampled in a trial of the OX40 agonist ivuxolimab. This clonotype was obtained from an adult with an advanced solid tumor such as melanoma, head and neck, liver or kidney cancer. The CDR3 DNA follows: TGTGCCAGCTCACCCCTAGCATCCCACACAGATACGCAGTATTTT. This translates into CASSPLASHTDTQYF.